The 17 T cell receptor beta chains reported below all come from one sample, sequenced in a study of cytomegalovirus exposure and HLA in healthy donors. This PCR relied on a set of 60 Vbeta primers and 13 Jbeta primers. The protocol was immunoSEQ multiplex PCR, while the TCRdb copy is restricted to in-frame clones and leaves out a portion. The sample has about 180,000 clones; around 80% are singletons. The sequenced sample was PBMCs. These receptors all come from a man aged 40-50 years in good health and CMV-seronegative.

The CDR3 is CASRDFSYNEQFF. The CDR3 DNA is TGCGCCAGCAGGGACTTTTCCTACAATGAGCAGTTCTTC. V is TRBV5-1 and J is TRBJ2-1; maybe TRBD2 (5 bases). Trimming took 5 bases from V and 1 from J, leaving 7 bases between them. The germline V gene has CDR1 SGHRS and CDR2 YFSETQ. The CDR3 is 13 residues long.

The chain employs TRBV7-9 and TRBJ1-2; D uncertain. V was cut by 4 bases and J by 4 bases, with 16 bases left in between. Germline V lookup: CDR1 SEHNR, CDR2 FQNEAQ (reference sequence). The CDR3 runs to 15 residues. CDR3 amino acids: CASSSREAETYGYTF. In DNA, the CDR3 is TGTGCCAGCAGCTCCCGGGAGGCGGAGACCTATGGCTACACCTTC.

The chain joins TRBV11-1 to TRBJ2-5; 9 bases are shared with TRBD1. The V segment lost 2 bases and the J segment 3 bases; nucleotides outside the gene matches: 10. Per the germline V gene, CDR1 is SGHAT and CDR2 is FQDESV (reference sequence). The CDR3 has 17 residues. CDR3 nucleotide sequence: TGTGCCAGCAGCTTAAGTGGCCGGGACAGGGTAAAAGAGACCCAGTACTTC. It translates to CASSLSGRDRVKETQYF.

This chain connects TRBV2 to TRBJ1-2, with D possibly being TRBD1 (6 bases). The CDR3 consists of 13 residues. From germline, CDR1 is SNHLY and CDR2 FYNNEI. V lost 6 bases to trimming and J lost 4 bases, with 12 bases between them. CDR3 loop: CASRSDSAYGYTF. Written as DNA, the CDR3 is TGTGCCAGCAGGTCGGACAGTGCCTATGGCTACACCTTC.

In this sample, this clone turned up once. Here the CDR3 DNA reads TGTGCCAGCAGCCCGTCCGGGGGACTAGCGGGAGATGGGTACGAGCAGTACTTC. Encoded protein: CASSPSGGLAGDGYEQYF. The chain joins TRBV7-3 to TRBJ2-5; 14 bases align to TRBD2. The assigned J gene may be wrong: the sequence end matches TRBJ2-7 better. CDR1 and CDR2 (germline): SGHTA, FQGTGA. CDR3 size: 18 residues.

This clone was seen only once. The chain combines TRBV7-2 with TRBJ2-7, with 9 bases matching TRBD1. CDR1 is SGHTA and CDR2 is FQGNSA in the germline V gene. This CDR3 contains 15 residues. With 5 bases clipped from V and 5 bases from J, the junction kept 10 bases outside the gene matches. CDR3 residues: CASSRRTGAPHEQYF. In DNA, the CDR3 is TGTGCCAGCAGCCGCAGGACAGGGGCGCCCCACGAGCAGTACTTC.

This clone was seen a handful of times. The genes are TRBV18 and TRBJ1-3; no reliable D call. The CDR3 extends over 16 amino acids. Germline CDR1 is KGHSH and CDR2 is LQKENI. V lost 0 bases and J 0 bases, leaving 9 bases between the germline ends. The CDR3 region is CASSPPAASSGNTIYF. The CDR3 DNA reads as TGTGCCAGCTCACCACCTGCGGCCTCCTCTGGAAACACCATATATTTT.

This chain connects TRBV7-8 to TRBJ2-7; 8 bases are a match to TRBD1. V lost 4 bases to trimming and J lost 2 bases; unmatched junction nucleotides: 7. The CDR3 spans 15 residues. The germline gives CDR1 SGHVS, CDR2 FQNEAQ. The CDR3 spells CASSSPRDRPYEQYF. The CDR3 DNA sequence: TGTGCCAGCAGCTCCCCCCGGGACAGGCCCTACGAGCAGTACTTC.

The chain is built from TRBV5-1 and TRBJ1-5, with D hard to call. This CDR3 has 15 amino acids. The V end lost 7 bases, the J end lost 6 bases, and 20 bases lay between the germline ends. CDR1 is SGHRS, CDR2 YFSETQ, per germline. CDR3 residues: CASSPGLVSGQPQHF. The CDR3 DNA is TGCGCCAGCTCCCCCGGACTGGTGTCAGGTCAGCCCCAGCATTTT.

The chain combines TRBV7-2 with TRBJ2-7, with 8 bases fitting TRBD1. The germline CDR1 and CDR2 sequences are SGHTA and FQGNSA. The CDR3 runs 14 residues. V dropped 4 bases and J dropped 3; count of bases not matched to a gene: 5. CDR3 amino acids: CASSSDRGSYEQYF. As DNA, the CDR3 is TGTGCCAGCAGCTCTGACAGGGGAAGCTACGAGCAGTACTTC.

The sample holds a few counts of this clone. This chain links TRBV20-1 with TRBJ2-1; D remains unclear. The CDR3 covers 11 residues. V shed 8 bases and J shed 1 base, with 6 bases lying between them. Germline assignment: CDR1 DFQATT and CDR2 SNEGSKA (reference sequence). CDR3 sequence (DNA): TGCAGTCCAAAATCCTACAATGAGCAGTTCTTC. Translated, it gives CSPKSYNEQFF.

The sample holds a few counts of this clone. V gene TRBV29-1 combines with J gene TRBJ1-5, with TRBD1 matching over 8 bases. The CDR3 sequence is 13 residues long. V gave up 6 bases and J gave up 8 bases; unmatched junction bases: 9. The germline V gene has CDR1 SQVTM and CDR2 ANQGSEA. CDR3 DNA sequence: TGCAGCGTCGGCCGGGACAGGTGGGAGCCCCAGCATTTT. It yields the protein CSVGRDRWEPQHF.

CDR3 region: CASSRSGPSTGNTIYF. For the CDR3, the DNA is TGTGCCAGCAGTAGATCAGGGCCATCGACCGGGAACACCATATATTTT. This sequence joins TRBV9 and TRBJ1-3; D might be TRBD1 (5 bases). Per the germline V gene, CDR1 is SGDLS and CDR2 is YYNGEE. This CDR3 has 16 amino acids. V gave up 5 bases and J gave up 7 bases, with 22 bases separating them.

The CDR3 region has the DNA TGTGCCAGCAGCTTACTAGCGGGAGGAAGAGATACGCAGTATTTT. This translates into CASSLLAGGRDTQYF. This rearrangement joins TRBV7-3 to TRBJ2-3, with 11 bases lining up with TRBD2. J gave up 5 bases and V 2 bases, and 3 bases lay outside the gene matches. Germline CDR1 and CDR2: SGHTA and FQGTGA. CDR3 length: 15 amino acids.

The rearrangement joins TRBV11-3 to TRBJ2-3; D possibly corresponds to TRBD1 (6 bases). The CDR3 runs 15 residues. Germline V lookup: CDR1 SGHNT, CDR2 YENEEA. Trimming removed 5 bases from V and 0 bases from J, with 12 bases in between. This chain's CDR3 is CASSPGQTSTDTQYF. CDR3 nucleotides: TGTGCCAGCAGCCCTGGACAGACTAGCACAGATACGCAGTATTTT. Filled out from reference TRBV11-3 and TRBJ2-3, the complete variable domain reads EAGVVQSPRYKIIEKKQPVAFWCNPISGHNTLYWYLQNLGQGPELLIRYENEEAVDDSQLPKDRFSAERLKGVDSTLKIQPAELGDSAVYLCASSPGQTSTDTQYFGPGTRLTVL.

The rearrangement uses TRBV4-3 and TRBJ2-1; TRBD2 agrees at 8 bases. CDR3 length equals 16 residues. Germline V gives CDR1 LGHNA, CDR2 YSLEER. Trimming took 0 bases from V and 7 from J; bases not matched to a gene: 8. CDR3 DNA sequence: TGCGCCAGCAGCCAAGAAAGGAGGGGACTAGGAAATGAGCAGTTCTTC. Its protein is CASSQERRGLGNEQFF.

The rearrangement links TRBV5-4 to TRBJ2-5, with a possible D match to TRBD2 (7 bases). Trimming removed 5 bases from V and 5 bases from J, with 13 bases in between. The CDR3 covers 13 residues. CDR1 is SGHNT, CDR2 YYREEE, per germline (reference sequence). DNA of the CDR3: TGTGCCAGCAGGGCTGGGGGGGCTGAGACCCAGTACTTC. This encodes CASRAGGAETQYF.